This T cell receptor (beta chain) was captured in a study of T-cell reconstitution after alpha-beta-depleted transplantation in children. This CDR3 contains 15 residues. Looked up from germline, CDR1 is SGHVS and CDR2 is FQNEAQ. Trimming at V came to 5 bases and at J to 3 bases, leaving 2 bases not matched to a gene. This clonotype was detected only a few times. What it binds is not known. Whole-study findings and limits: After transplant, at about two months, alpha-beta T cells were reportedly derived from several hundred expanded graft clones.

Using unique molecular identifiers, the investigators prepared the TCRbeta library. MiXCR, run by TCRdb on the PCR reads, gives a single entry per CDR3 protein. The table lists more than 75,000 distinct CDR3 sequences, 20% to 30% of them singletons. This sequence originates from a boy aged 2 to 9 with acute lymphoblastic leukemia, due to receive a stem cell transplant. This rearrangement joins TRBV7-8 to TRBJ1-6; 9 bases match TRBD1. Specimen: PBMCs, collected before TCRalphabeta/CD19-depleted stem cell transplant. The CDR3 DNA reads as TGTGCCAGCAGCCAGGGACAGGGCTATAATTCACCCCTCCACTTT. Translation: CASSQGQGYNSPLHF.